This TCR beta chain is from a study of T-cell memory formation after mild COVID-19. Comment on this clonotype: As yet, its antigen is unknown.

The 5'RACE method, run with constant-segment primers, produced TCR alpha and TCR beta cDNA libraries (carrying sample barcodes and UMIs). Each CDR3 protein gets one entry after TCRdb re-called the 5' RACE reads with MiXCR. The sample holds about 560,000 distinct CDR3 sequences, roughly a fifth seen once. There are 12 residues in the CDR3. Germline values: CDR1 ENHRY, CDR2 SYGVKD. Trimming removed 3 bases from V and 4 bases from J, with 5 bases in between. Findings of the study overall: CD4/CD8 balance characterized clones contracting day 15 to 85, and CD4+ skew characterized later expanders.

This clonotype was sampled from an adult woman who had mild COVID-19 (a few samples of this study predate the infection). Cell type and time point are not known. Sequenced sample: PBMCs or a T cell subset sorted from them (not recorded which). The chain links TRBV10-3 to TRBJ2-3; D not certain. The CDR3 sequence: CAISEQADTQYF. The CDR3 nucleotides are TGTGCCATCAGTGAACAAGCAGATACGCAGTATTTT.